Given below is one T cell receptor beta chain in context. Antigen unknown. The CDR3 covers 13 residues. The J segment lost 5 bases and the V segment lost 10 bases, leaving 9 bases of the junction unmatched. Germline V CDR1 and CDR2: SGHTA, FQGNSA. In TCRdb, the reads were re-called with MiXCR into one record per CDR3 protein. In the table there are 63,000 or so distinct CDR3 sequences, more than 45% of which are singletons. The data belong to a study of type 1 regulatory T cells. Study information: This in vitro CD4 product, T-allo10, is enriched for Tr1 cells and alloantigen-specific.

The chain links TRBV7-2 to TRBJ2-3, with 7 bases lining up with TRBD1. This TCR derives from a human donor in good health. Sequenced material: cultured non-Tr1 T cells, either the whole culture or a sorted T cell fraction (not recorded which). This chain's CDR3 is CATTYRGVDTQYF. CDR3 in DNA: TGTGCCACAACTTACAGGGGAGTAGATACGCAGTATTTT. Drawing the rest from reference TRBV7-2 and TRBJ2-3, the complete variable domain is GAGVSQSPSNKVTEKGKDVELRCDPISGHTALYWYRQSLGQGLEFLIYFQGNSAPDKSGLPSDRFSAERTGGSVSTLTIQRTQQEDSAVYLCATTYRGVDTQYFGPGTRLTVL.